The clone carrying this T cell receptor (beta chain) was observed at least ten times. These data are taken from a study of T-cell reconstitution after alpha-beta-depleted transplantation in children. The ends were cut back, 2 bases at V and 6 bases at J, with 10 bases in the middle. Germline V lookup: CDR1 SQVTM, CDR2 ANQGSEA. This CDR3 has 12 residues. Unique molecular identifiers were incorporated during preparation of the TCRbeta library. TCRdb reprocessed the PCR reads with MiXCR, giving one entry per CDR3 protein. The sample has hundreds of thousands of distinct CDR3 sequences, about 16% seen once.

Specimen: PBMCs, mostly from graft donor cells, collected 360 days after TCRalphabeta/CD19-depleted stem cell transplant. The rearrangement uses TRBV29-1 and TRBJ2-5, with D unclear. This clonotype originated in a male patient aged 2-9 years who had a stem cell transplant for acute lymphoblastic leukemia, so the T cells may come from the graft donor. CDR3 in DNA: TGCAGCGTTGAACCGGCAGAACAGACCCAGTACTTC. This encodes CSVEPAEQTQYF. The whole variable domain, remainder taken from reference TRBV29-1 and TRBJ2-5, is SAVISQKPSRDICQRGTSLTIQCQVDSQVTMMFWYRQQPGQSLTLIATANQGSEATYESGFVIDKFPISRPNLTFSTLTVSNMSPEDSSIYLCSVEPAEQTQYFGPGTRLLVL.